These T cell receptor beta chains were read from a single sample in a study of cytomegalovirus exposure and HLA in healthy donors. Profiled with immunoSEQ multiplex PCR; TCRdb holds only in-frame clones, not every one. The data show 85,000 to 100,000 clones, about 80% seen once. What was sequenced was PBMCs. The source of these receptors is a man aged 30 to 45 in good health and CMV-seronegative. Each CDR3 is given with its conserved first and last residue. A D gene is named only where the DNA matches it firmly. Where a row states a size, it is once, few, many or the class of an expanded clone; other rows omit it.

>TRBJ2-3|.|TRBV5-5|.
CASSLGRGDTQYF
TGTGCCAGCAGCTTGGGTCGAGGGGATACGCAGTATTTT
>TRBJ2-7|TRBD2|TRBV5-4|.
CASSLSGGEQYF
TGTGCCAGCAGCTTATCCGGGGGGGAGCAGTACTTC
>TRBJ1-1|.|TRBV6-5|.
CASSYSRGGPGTEAFF
TGTGCCAGCAGTTACTCGAGAGGGGGTCCGGGCACTGAAGCTTTCTTT
>TRBJ2-7|TRBD2|TRBV5-4|.
CASSPLLAATYVEQYF
TGTGCCAGCAGCCCTTTACTAGCGGCGACCTACGTCGAGCAGTACTTC
>TRBJ2-3|TRBD2|TRBV6-6|.
CAGGGGSTDTQYF
TGTGCCGGGGGGGGAGGAAGCACAGATACGCAGTATTTT
>TRBJ2-1|.|TRBV5-1|once
CASSLPGNSYNEQFF
TGCGCCAGCAGCTTGCCCGGGAACTCCTACAATGAGCAGTTCTTC
>TRBJ1-2|.|TRBV4-3|.
CASSHRDYGYTF
TGCGCCAGCAGCCACCGGGACTATGGCTACACCTTC
>TRBJ2-2|.|TRBV5-1|.
CASSSRTANTGELFF
TGCGCCAGCAGCTCCCGGACAGCGAACACCGGGGAGCTGTTTTTT
>TRBJ2-1|.|TRBV30|.
CAWSRGEGGNNEQFF
TGTGCCTGGTCCCGGGGGGAGGGGGGGAACAATGAGCAGTTCTTC
>TRBJ2-6|TRBD2|TRBV11-2|few
CASSLWGGTPIGANVLTF
TGTGCCAGCAGCTTATGGGGAGGGACCCCGATTGGGGCCAACGTCCTGACTTTC
>TRBJ2-3|TRBD2|TRBV30|.
CAWSVTGYLSGTSGGPSSTDTQYF
TGTGCCTGGAGTGTAACCGGTTATCTATCCGGGACTAGCGGGGGGCCCTCTAGCACAGATACGCAGTATTTT
>TRBJ1-1|TRBD1|TRBV30|few
CAWRKDRGNTEAFF
TGTGCCTGGAGGAAGGACAGGGGGAACACTGAAGCTTTCTTT
>TRBJ1-2|.|TRBV6-5|.
CASSYLAGIVDGYTF
TGTGCCAGCAGTTACTTGGCGGGCATTGTGGATGGCTACACCTTC
>TRBJ2-3|.|TRBV11-3|.
CASSFERTDTQYF
TGTGCCAGCAGCTTCGAGCGCACAGATACGCAGTATTTT
>TRBJ1-1|.|TRBV5-1|.
CASSLNGLGGGGSTEAFF
TGCGCCAGCAGCTTGAATGGTTTAGGGGGGGGAGGGAGCACTGAAGCTTTCTTT
>TRBJ2-7|TRBD1|TRBV5-1|.
CASRDRAYEQYF
TGCGCCAGCAGGGACAGGGCTTACGAGCAGTACTTC
>TRBJ1-4|.|TRBV30|.
CAWSRRGPPEKLFF
TGTGCCTGGAGTCGCCGAGGGCCCCCTGAAAAACTGTTTTTT
>TRBJ2-7|.|TRBV10-1|.
CASGVTGPQYF
TGCGCCAGCGGAGTAACAGGACCTCAGTACTTC
>TRBJ2-3|.|TRBV18|.
CASSPVTASTDTQYF
TGTGCCAGCTCACCAGTGACAGCGAGCACAGATACGCAGTATTTT
>TRBJ2-5|TRBD1|TRBV7-3|.
CASSQQGQEETQYF
TGTGCCAGCAGCCAGCAAGGACAGGAAGAGACCCAGTACTTC
>TRBJ1-4|.|TRBV4-3|.
CASSQRAGGGVGEKLFF
TGCGCCAGCAGCCAGCGGGCCGGGGGGGGCGTCGGTGAAAAACTGTTTTTT
>TRBJ1-3|.|TRBV30|.
CAWSVEGFSGNTIYF
TGTGCCTGGAGTGTCGAGGGATTCTCTGGAAACACCATATATTTT
>TRBJ1-2|.|TRBV7-8|.
CASSPPLVPDYGYTF
TGTGCCAGCAGCCCGCCTCTGGTTCCGGACTATGGCTACACCTTC
>TRBJ2-7|.|TRBV21-1|.
CASSPKGTDRPPREQYF
TGTGCCAGCAGCCCAAAGGGAACGGACAGACCCCCTAGGGAGCAGTACTTC
>TRBJ2-3|TRBD2|TRBV5-4|.
CAGSLGVAGGTDTQYF
TGTGCCGGCAGCTTGGGGGTAGCGGGGGGGACAGATACGCAGTATTTT
>TRBJ2-5|TRBD2|TRBV7-9|.
CASSLAIGGGLQETQYF
TGTGCCAGCAGCTTAGCGATTGGGGGGGGACTACAAGAGACCCAGTACTTC